This T cell receptor (beta chain) is from a study of blood T cell repertoires in COVID-19. Study-level information: Sites across the United States, Italy and Spain contributed samples from acute and convalescent COVID-19. In each case, the material was cDNA or gDNA derived from T cells, B-cell-depleted T cells, or PBMCs.

The germline V and J ends were trimmed by 2 bases and 1 base, with 9 bases remaining between them. CDR3 length equals 14 residues. Germline V gives CDR1 SGHNT, CDR2 YYREEE (reference sequence). In this sample, this clone turned up once. Per the original data handling: The authors estimated nucleated cell counts from reference gene primer amplification. The assay was immunoSEQ multiplex PCR, and TCRdb's table has in-frame clones only and misses some. The DNA was the basis for D and trimming; V, J and clone size are from that table. This sample carries 130,000 or so clones, around 82% of them seen once, and the ten largest clones take over 1.1%.

Sequencing was carried out using peripheral blood. The chain is built from TRBV5-4 and TRBJ1-1, with D tentatively TRBD1 (6 bases). The receptor was derived from a man aged 55 to 69 with acute or convalescent COVID-19. Here the CDR3 DNA reads TGTGCCAGCAGCTTTACACAGGGGAACACTGAAGCTTTCTTT. Residues: CASSFTQGNTEAFF.